The clone carrying this T cell receptor beta chain has only a few counts. The antigen is not known. This sample stems from a study of T-cell memory formation after mild COVID-19. The study's findings and limits: The study found contracting CD4+ clones mainly in CM and EM and contracting CD8+ clones in EMRA. There was a balanced CD4/CD8 profile in clones contracting day 15 to 85, and later expanders leaned CD4+. There were some responding clones in pre-infection memory, which suggested that cross-reactive memory had joined.

The CDR3 runs 14 residues. Looked up from germline, CDR1 is DFQATT and CDR2 is SNEGSKA (reference sequence). V lost 3 bases to trimming and J lost 14 bases; unmatched junction nucleotides: 11. One entry per CDR3 protein, called by TCRdb with MiXCR from the 5' RACE reads. The sample consists of 450,000 or so distinct CDR3 sequences, around 19% of them appearing once. Specimen: PBMCs or a T cell subset sorted from them (not recorded which). The chain combines TRBV20-1 with TRBJ2-1, with 12 bases that match TRBD2. This TCR came from an adult woman who had mild COVID-19 (a few samples of this study predate the infection). Cell type and time point are not known. CDR3 nucleotide sequence: TGCAGTGCTAGTGCCCTAGCGGGGGGGCTGGGGGAGTTCTTC. Its protein product is CSASALAGGLGEFF.